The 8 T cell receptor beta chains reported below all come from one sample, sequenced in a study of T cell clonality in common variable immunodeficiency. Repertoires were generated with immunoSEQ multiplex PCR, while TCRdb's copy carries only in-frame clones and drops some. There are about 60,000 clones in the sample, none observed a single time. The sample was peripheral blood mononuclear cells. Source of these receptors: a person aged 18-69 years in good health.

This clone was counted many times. Partial CDR3 DNA: TGCAGTGCTAGTATGGACATGAACACTGAA. Amino acid sequence: CSASMDMNTE. The complete CDR3 reads CSASMDMNTEAFF. V is TRBV20-1 and J is TRBJ1-1; TRBD1 might be the D (5 bases). Read sequence stops 3 residues before the CDR3 end, and the germline J gene provides the missing end. From germline, CDR1 is DFQATT and CDR2 SNEGSKA (reference sequence). CDR3 length equals 13 residues. Between the trimmed V and J ends, which lost 3 bases and 0 bases, there was a span of 8 bases.

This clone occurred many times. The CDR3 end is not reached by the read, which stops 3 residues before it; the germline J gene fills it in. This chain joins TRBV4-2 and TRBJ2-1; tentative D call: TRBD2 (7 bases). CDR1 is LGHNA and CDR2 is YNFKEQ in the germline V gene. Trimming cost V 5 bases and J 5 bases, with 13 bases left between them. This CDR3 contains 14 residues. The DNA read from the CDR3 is TGTGCCAGCAGCTCCAGGGGACTAAACAATGAG. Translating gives CASSSRGLNNE. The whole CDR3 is CASSSRGLNNEQFF.

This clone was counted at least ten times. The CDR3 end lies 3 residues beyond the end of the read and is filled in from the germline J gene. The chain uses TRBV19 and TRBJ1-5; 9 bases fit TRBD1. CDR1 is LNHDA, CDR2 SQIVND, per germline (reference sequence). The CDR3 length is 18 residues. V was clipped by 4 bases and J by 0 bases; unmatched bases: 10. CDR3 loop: CASSTRQGGPYSNQPQHF. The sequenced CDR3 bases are TGTGCCAGTAGTACGCGACAGGGGGGGCCTTATAGCAATCAGCCC.

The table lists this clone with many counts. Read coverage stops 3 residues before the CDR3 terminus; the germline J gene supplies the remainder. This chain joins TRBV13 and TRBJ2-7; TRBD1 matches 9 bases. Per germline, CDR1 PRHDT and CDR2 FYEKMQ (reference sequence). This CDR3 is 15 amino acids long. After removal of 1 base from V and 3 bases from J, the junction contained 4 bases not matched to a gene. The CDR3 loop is CASSLAGQGHYEQYF. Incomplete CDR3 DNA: TGTGCCAGCAGCTTAGCGGGACAGGGTCACTACGAG.

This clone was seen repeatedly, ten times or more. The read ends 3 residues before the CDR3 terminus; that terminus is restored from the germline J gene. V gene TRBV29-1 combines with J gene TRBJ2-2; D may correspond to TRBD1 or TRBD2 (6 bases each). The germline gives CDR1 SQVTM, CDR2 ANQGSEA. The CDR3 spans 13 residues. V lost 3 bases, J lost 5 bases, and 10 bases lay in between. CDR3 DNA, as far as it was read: TGCAGCGTTGACAGGGGAGGAACCGGGGAG. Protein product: CSVDRGGTGE. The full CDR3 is CSVDRGGTGELFF.

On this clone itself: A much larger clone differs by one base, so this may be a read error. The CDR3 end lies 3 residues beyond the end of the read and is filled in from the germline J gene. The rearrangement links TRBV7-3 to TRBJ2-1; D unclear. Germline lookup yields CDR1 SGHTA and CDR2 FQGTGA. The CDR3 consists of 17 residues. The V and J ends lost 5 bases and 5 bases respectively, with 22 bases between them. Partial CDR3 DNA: TGTGCCAGCAGCCTCCACCCCCAAAGCGACGGAAACAATGAG. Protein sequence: CASSLHPQSDGNNE. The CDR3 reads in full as CASSLHPQSDGNNEQFF.

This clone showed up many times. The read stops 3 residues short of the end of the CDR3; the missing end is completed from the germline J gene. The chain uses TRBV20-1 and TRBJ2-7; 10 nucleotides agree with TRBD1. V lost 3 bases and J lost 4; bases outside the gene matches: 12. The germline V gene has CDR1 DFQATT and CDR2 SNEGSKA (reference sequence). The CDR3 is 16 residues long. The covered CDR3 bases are TGCAGTGCTAGGCCCCGACAGGGGGCGCTGGGGTACGAG. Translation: CSARPRQGALGYE. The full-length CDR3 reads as CSARPRQGALGYEQYF.

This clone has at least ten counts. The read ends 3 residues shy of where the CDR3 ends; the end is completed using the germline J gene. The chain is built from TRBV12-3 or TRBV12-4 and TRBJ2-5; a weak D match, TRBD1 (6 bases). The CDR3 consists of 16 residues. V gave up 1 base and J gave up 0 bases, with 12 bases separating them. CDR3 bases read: TGTGCCAGCAGTTTAGGGGCAGGGGTGTACCAAGAGACC. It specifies CASSLGAGVYQET. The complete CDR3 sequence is CASSLGAGVYQETQYF.